The 5 T cell receptor beta chains below were found in one sample sequenced in a study of T-cell memory formation after mild COVID-19. TCRdb redid the calling of the 5' RACE reads with MiXCR, one entry per CDR3 protein. The profile covers about 350,000 distinct CDR3 sequences, with 28% appearing a single time and approximately 13% taken by the ten largest. The sample consisted of PBMCs or a T cell subset sorted from them (not recorded which). Source of these receptors: an adult woman who had mild COVID-19 (a few samples of this study predate the infection). Cell type and time point are not known.

This clonotype was seen a few times. The V gene is TRBV7-9, the J gene TRBJ2-4, with D hard to call. This CDR3 region has 16 residues. Germline CDR1 is SEHNR and CDR2 is FQNEAQ (reference sequence). The ends were cut back, 1 base at V and 0 bases at J, with 10 bases in the middle. The CDR3 DNA reads TGTGCCAGCAGCTTAGAACTTACGCTAGCCAAAAACATTCAGTACTTC. Amino acids: CASSLELTLAKNIQYF.

The chain has TRBV18 and TRBJ2-7; D gene ambiguous. CDR3 size: 14 residues. V was clipped by 2 bases and J by 6 bases, with 14 bases between them. The germline V gene encodes CDR1 KGHSH and CDR2 LQKENI. The CDR3 protein is CASSPKAAAGEQYF. The CDR3 coding sequence is TGTGCCAGCTCACCAAAGGCGGCGGCCGGCGAGCAGTACTTC.

V gene TRBV6-2 or TRBV6-3 combines with J gene TRBJ2-3, with a weak D call TRBD2 (6 bases). CDR3 length equals 15 residues. Per the germline V gene, CDR1 is MNHEY and CDR2 is SVGEGT. V was cut by 6 bases and J by 6 bases, with 19 bases left in between. As DNA, the CDR3 is TGTGCCAGCAGGACTAGGGGACTCTTAACCGATACGCAGTATTTT. It encodes CASRTRGLLTDTQYF.

A note on this clonotype: In this CDR3 the conserved last residue, phenylalanine or tryptophan, is missing, so a read error is likely. It is unclear where the CDR3 begins or ends on the DNA, so no DNA is shown, and the CDR3 is as TCRdb lists it. The rearrangement uses TRBV30 and TRBJ1-2; the table's D gene call, TRBD1, was not cross checked with the DNA. The germline CDR1 and CDR2 sequences are GTSNPN and SVGIG (reference sequence). Both ends counted, the CDR3 spans 11 residues. The CDR3 is CAWSSGAGERL.

The chain links TRBV7-9 to TRBJ2-4; D is undetermined. CDR1 and CDR2 (germline): SEHNR, FQNEAQ (reference sequence). The CDR3 sequence is 14 residues long. Between the trimmed V and J ends, which lost 5 bases and 2 bases, there was a span of 10 bases. CDR3 in amino acids: CASSPGGSKNIQYF. The CDR3 DNA reads as TGTGCCAGCAGCCCTGGTGGGTCCAAAAACATTCAGTACTTC.